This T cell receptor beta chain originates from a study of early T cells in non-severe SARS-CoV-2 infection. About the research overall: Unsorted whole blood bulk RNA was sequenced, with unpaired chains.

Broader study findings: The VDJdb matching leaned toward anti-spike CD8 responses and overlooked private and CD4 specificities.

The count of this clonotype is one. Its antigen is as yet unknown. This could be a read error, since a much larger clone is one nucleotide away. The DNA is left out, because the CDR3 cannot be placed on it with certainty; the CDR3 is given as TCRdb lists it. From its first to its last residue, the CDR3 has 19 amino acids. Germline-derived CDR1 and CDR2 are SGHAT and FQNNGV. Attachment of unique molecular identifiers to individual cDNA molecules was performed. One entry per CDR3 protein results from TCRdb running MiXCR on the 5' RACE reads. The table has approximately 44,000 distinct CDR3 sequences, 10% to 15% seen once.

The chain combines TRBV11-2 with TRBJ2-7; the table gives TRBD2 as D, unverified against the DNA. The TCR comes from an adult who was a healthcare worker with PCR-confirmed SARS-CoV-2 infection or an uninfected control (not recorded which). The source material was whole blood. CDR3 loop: CASSLKTPWGSGSNSERYF.